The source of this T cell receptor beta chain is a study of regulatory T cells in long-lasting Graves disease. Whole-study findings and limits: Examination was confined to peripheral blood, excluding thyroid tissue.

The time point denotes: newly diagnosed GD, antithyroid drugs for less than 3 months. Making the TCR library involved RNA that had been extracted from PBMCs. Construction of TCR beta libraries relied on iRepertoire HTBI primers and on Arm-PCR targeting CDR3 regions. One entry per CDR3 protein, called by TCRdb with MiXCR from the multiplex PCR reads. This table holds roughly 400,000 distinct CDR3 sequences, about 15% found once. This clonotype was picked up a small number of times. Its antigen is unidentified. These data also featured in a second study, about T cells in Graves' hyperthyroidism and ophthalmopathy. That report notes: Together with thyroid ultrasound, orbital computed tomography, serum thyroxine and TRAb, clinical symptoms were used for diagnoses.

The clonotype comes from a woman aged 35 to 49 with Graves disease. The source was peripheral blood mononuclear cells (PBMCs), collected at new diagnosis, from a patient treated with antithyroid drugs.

The CDR3 DNA follows: TGTGCCAGCAGTGAGCGGACAGGGAACTTTCAGCCCCAGCATTTT. Amino acid sequence: CASSERTGNFQPQHF. This chain links TRBV6-1 with TRBJ1-5; 8 nucleotides line up with TRBD1. J lost 6 bases, V lost 3 bases, and 7 bases had no gene match. CDR1 and CDR2 (germline): MNHNS, SASEGT. The CDR3 spans 15 residues.